This entry concerns a single T cell receptor beta chain. Germline V gene data show CDR1 as MGHDK and CDR2 as SYGVNS. CDR3 length equals 13 residues. Trimming removed 4 bases from V and 0 bases from J, with 4 bases in between. Sequenced by immunoSEQ multiplex PCR; TCRdb stores in-frame clones only, minus some. The sample lists roughly 80,000 clones; about 89% were seen once. This sample is drawn from a study of technical replicates of blood from a few donors. This receptor was taken from a human donor in good health. The genes are TRBV25-1 and TRBJ1-3; no reliable D call. Material for sequencing was T cells isolated from PBMCs. The CDR3 protein is CASSVSSGNTIYF. DNA for the CDR3: TGTGCCAGCAGTGTGAGCTCTGGAAACACCATATATTTT.